These 4 T cell receptor beta chains came from one sample sequenced in a study of blood T cell repertoires in COVID-19. TCRdb's copy holds only in-frame clones and misses some; the assay was immunoSEQ multiplex PCR. The sample gives roughly 70,000 clones, roughly 85% of which show up once; approximately 19% is in the top ten. Specimen: peripheral blood. The receptor source for this set is a woman older than 75 with acute or convalescent COVID-19.

This chain uses TRBV11-2 with TRBJ2-1, with 7 bases identical to TRBD2. The CDR3 spans 16 residues. In germline, CDR1 is SGHAT, CDR2 FQNNGV. Trimming at V came to 6 bases and at J to 4 bases, leaving 12 bases not matched to a gene. CDR3 amino acids: CASRPTKAGKYNEQFF. The CDR3 region has the DNA TGTGCCAGCAGACCTACTAAAGCGGGGAAATACAATGAGCAGTTCTTC. Looking up the rest from reference TRBV11-2 and TRBJ2-1 gives the full variable domain: EAGVAQSPRYKIIEKRQSVAFWCNPISGHATLYWYQQILGQGPKLLIQFQNNGVVDDSQLPKDRFSAERLKGVDSTLKIQPAKLEDSAVYLCASRPTKAGKYNEQFFGPGTRLTVL.

The genes are TRBV28 and TRBJ1-1, with D uncertain. The CDR3 runs 16 residues. V dropped 3 bases and J dropped 1 base, with 15 bases sitting between them. CDR1 and CDR2 (germline): MDHEN, SYDVKM. The CDR3: CASSFNLPGANTEAFF. The CDR3 nucleotides are TGTGCCAGCAGTTTTAACCTTCCGGGAGCGAACACTGAAGCTTTCTTT.

V usage is TRBV18 and J usage is TRBJ1-3, with D possibly TRBD1 on 5 matching bases. The V end was cut by 1 base, the J end by 4 bases, with 17 bases between. Germline values: CDR1 KGHSH, CDR2 LQKENI. This CDR3 is 17 amino acids long. The CDR3 nucleotides are TGTGCCAGCTCACCACTCAAGTTGGGGGGTCTCGGAAACACCATATATTTT. This translates into CASSPLKLGGLGNTIYF.

The chain combines TRBV3-1 (or the pseudogene TRBV3-2) with TRBJ2-7, with D hard to call. The germline V gene has CDR1 LGHDT and CDR2 YNNKEL (reference sequence). The CDR3 covers 12 residues. Deletions cut 1 base from V and 4 bases from J, with 5 bases between. DNA of the CDR3: TGTGCCAGCAGCCAAGTCGAGTACGAGCAGTACTTC. As protein: CASSQVEYEQYF.